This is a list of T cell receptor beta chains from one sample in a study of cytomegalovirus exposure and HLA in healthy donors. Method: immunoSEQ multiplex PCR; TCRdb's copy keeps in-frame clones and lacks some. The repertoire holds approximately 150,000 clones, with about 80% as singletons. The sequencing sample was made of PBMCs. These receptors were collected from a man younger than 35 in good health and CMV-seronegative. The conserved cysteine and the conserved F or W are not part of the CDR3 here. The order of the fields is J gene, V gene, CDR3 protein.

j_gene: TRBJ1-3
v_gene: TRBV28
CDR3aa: ASSLGGGAGNTIY

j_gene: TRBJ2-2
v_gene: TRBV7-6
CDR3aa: ASSQGTGDTGELF

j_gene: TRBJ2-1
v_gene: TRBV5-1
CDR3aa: ASSLRQGLYNEQF

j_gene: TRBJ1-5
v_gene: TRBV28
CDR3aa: ASRRNRGLGNQPQH

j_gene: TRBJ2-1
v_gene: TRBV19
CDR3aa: ASSSGGAGEQF

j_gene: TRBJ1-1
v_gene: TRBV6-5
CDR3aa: ASSYTVLNTEAF

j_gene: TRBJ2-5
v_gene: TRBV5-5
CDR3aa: ASSVGGLETQY

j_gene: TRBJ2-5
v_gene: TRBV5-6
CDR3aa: ASSFRGGISFETQY

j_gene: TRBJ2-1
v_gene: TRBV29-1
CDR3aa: SGGGAYNEQF

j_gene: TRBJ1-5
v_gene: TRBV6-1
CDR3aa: ASSLQGTYQPQH

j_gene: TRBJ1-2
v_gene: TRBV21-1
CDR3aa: ASEGGPTGGLSHGYT

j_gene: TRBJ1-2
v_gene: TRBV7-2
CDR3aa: ASSLGGLGGSGYT

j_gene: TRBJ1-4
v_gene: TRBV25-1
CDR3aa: ASSESLQSAGEKLF

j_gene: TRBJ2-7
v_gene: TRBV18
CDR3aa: ASSNQIFIGQRTYEQY

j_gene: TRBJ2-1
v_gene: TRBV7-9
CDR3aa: ASSENRGYNEQF

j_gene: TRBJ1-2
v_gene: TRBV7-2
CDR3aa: ASSSRGANYGYT

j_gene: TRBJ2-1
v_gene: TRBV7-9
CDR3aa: ASSPRQGYNEQF

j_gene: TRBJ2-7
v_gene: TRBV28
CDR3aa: ASSLGLTPYEQY

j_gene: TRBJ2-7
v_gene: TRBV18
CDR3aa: ASSPLIQGDEQY

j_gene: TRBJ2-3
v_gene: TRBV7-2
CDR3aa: ASSPRTRDTQY

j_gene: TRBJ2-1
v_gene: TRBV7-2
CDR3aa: ASSQPMSGSKF

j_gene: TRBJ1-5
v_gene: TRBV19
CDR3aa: ASTTLGSRLHDQAQH

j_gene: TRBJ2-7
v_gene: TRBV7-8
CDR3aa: ASSLSPGQGREY

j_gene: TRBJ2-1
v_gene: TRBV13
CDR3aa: ASSLGTSFNEQF

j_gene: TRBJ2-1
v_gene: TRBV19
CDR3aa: ASSIGQGAYPRYNEQF

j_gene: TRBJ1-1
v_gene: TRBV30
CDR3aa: AWSVRDCRRINTEAF

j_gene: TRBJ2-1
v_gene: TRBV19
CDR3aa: ASSMGRVAGDNEQF

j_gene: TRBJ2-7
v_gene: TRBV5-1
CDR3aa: ASSRGLAGSSYEQY

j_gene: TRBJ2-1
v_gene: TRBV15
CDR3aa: ATSRSGSSYNEQF

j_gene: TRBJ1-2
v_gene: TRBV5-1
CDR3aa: ASSTVGAAGPYGDGYT

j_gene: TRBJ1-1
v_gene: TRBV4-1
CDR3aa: ASSHFFTGAGSTEAF

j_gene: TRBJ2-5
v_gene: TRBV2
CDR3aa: ASRGTSGWKETQY

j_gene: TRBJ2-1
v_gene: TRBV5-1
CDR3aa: ASSLVMAGGRNEQF

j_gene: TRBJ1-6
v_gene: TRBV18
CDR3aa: ASSPLDRENSPLH

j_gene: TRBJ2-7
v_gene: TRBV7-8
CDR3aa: ASSLLPSISYEQY

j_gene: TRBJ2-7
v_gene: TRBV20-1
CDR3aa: SATGPREQY

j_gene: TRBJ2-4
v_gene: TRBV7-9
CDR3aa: ASSPSFGQFAKNIQY

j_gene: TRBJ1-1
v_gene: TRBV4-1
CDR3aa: ASSQGGAVSEAF

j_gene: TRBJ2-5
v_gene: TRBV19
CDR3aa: ASSISSGGAVVTQY

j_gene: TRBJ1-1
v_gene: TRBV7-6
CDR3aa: ASSLGQGTEAF

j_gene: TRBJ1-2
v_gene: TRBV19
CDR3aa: ASSIGTGWNYGYT

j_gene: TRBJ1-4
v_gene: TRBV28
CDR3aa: ASRNPGQYNEKLF

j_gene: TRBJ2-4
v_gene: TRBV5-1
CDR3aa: ASSLGLAGGLAKNIQY

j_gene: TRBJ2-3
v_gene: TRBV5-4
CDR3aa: ASSKLLAGGLDTQY

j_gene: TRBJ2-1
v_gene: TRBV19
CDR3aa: ASSSHMASGQSSYNEQF

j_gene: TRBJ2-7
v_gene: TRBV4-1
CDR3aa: ASSPLAGAYEQY

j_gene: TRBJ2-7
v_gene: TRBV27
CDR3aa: ASSSKTGQGSIEQY

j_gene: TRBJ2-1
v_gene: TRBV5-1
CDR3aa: ASPTSGSFLDEQF

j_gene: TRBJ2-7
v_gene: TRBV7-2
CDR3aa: ASSPYSADRGPYEQY

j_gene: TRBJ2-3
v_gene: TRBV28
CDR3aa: ASAKTPGGSESDTQY

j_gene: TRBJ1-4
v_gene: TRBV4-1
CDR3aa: ASSQREEEKLF

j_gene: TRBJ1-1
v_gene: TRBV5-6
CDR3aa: ASSFKPGQGGLTEAF

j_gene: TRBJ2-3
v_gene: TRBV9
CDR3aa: ASSVGSGERIGTDTQY

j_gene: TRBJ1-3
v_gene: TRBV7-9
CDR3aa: ASSFDRGSGNTIY

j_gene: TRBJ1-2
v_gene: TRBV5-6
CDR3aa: ASSLRSNYGYT